This T cell receptor beta chain emerged from a study of identical twins. A universal primer site was created by template switching, with the cDNA bearing unique molecular identifiers. In TCRdb, the 5' RACE reads were re-called with MiXCR into one record per CDR3 protein. The sample consists of roughly 1,500,000 distinct CDR3 sequences, roughly a third of them appearing once. Study-level results: Reduced insertions were recorded for abundant cord blood beta clonotypes, with no such pattern in memory repertoires. Possibly, invariant MAIT and iNKT cells partly confounded zero-insertion analyses.

Germline CDR1 is SGHRS and CDR2 is YFSETQ. V dropped 0 bases and J dropped 2 bases, with 21 bases sitting between them. The CDR3 consists of 18 residues. As concerns this clonotype: What it recognizes is unknown.

The sequenced sample consisted of cord blood. This sequence joins TRBV5-1 and TRBJ2-7; D tentatively fits TRBD1 or TRBD2 (5 bases each). This clonotype was obtained from a newborn girl in good health. In DNA form, the CDR3 reads TGCGCCAGCAGCTTGGGGCCTCCTTCCGGGACCGGCACCTACGAGCAGTACTTC. This translates into CASSLGPPSGTGTYEQYF.